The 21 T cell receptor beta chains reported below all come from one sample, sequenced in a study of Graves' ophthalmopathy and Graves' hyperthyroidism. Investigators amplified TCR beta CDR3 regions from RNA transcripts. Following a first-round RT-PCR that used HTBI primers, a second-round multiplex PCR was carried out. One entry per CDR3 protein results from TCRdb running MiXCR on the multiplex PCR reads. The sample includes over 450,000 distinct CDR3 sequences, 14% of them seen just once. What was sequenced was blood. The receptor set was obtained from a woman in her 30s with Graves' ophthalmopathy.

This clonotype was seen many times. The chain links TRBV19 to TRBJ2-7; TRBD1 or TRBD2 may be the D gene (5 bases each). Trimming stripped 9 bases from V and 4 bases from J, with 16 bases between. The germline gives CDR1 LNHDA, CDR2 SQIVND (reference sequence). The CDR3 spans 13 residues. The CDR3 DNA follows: TGTGCCAGGCAAAGCCGGGGCGGATACGAGCAGTACTTC. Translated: CARQSRGGYEQYF.

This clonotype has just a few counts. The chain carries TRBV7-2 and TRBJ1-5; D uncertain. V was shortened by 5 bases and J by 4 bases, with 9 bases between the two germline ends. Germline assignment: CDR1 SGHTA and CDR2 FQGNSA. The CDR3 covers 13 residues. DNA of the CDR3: TGTGCCAGCAGCCAGAACGGGAATCAGCCCCAGCATTTT. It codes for CASSQNGNQPQHF.

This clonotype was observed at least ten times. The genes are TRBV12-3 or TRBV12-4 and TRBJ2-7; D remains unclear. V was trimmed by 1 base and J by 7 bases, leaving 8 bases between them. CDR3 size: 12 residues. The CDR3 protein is CASSLERQEQYF. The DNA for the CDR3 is TGTGCCAGCAGTTTAGAACGGCAGGAGCAGTACTTC.

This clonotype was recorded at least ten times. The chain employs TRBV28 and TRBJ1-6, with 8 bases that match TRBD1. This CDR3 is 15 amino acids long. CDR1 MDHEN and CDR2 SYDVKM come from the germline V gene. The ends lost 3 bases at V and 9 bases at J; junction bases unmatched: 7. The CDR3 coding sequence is TGTGCCAGCAGTTTGGACAGGGAAGTAGGTTCACCCCTCCACTTT. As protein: CASSLDREVGSPLHF.

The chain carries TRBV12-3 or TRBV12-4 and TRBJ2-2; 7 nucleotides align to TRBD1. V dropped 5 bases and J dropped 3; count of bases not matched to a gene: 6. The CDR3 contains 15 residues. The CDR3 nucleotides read TGTGCCAGCAGTCAGACAGGGCGGGACACCGGGGAGCTGTTTTTT. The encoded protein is CASSQTGRDTGELFF.

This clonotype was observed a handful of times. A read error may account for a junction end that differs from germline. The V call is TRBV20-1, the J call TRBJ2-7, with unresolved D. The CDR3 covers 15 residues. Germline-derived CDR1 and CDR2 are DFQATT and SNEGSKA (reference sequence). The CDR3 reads CSARDGQLRSYDQYF. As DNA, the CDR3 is TGCAGTGCTAGAGATGGCCAGCTCAGGTCCTACGATCAGTACTTC.

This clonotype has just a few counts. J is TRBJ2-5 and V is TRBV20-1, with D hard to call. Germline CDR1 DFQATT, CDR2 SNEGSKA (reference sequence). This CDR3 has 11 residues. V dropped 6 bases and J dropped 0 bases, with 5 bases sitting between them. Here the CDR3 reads CSAVDQETQYF. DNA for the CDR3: TGCAGTGCCGTAGACCAAGAGACCCAGTACTTC.

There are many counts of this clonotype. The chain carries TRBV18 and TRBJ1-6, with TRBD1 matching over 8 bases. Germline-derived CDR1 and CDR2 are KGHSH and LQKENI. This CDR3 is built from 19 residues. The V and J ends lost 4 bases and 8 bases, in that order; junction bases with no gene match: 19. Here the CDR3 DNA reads TGTGCCAGCTCACTCACCTACCTAAGCAGGGGGCAAGAGGATTCACCCCTCCACTTT. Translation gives CASSLTYLSRGQEDSPLHF.

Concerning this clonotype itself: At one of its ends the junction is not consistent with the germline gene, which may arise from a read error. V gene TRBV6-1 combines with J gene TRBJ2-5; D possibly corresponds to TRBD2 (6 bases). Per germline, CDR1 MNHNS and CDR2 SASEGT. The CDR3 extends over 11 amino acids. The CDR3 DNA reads TGTGCCAGCAGTGAACCGACTAGGAGGAACTTC. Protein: CASSEPTRRNF.

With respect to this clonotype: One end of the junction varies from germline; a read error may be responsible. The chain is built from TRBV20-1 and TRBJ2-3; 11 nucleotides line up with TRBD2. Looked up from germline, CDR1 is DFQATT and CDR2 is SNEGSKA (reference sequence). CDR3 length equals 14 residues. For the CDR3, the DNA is TGCAGTGCTAGAGATTCTAGCGGGGGGCCCCCTGGTCCTTTT. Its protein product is CSARDSSGGPPGPF.

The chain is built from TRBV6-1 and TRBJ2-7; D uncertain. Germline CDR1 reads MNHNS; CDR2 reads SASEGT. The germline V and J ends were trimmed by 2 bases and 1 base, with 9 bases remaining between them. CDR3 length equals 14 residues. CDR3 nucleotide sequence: TGTGCCAGCAGTGAAACATGGGTATCCTACGAGCAGTACTTC. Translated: CASSETWVSYEQYF.

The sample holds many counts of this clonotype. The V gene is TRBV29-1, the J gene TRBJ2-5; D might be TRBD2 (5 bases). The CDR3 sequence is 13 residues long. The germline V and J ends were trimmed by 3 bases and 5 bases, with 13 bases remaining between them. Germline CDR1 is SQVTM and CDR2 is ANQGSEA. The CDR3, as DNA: TGCAGCGTTGAGGTAGTTCCGGGGGAGACCCAGTACTTC. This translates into CSVEVVPGETQYF.

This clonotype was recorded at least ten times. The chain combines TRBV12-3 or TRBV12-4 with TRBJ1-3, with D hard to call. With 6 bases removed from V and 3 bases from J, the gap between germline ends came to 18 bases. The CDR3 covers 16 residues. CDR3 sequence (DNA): TGTGCCAGCAGGAAGAGGGAGGGTTTAATTGGAAACACCATATATTTT. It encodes CASRKREGLIGNTIYF.

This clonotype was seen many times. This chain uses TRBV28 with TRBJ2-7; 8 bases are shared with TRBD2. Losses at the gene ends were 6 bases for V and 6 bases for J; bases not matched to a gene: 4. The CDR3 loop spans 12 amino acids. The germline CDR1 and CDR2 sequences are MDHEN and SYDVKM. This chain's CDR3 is CASSFGLAEQYF. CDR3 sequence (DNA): TGTGCCAGCAGCTTCGGACTAGCCGAGCAGTACTTC.

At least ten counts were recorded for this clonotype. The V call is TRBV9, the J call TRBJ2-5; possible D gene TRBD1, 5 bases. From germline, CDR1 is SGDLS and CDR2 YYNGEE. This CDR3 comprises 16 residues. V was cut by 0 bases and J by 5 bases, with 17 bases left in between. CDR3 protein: CASSVEGRVLWETQYF. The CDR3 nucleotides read TGTGCCAGCAGCGTAGAAGGCAGGGTCCTTTGGGAGACCCAGTACTTC.

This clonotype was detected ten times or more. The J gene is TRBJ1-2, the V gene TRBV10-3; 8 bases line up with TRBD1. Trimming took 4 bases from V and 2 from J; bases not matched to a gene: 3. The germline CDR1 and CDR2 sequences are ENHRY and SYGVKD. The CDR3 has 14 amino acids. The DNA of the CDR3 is TGTGCCATCAGTGGGGACAGGCGGAACTATGGCTACACCTTC. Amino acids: CAISGDRRNYGYTF.

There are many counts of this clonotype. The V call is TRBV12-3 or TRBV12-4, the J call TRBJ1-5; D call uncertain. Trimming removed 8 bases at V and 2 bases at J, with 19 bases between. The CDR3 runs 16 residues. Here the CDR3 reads CASQKSENWGNQPQHF. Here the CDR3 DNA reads TGTGCCAGCCAAAAATCGGAGAATTGGGGCAATCAGCCCCAGCATTTT.

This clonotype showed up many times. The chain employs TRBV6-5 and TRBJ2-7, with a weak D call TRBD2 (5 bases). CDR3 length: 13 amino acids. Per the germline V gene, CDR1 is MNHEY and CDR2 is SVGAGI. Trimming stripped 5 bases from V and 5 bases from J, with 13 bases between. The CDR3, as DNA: TGTGCCAGCAGTCGATCGGGGTCTAACGAGCAGTACTTC. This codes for CASSRSGSNEQYF.

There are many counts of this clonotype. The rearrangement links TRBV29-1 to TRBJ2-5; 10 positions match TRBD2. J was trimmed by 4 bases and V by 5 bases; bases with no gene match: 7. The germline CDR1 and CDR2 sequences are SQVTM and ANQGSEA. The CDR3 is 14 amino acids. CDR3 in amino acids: CSVYLAGAGETQYF. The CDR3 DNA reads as TGCAGCGTTTACCTAGCGGGAGCGGGAGAGACCCAGTACTTC.

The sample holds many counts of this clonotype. DNA of the CDR3: TGCAGCGTTCTTAAAGAGACCCAGTACTTC. Its translation is CSVLKETQYF. The rearrangement joins TRBV29-1 to TRBJ2-5, with unresolved D. The germline V gene encodes CDR1 SQVTM and CDR2 ANQGSEA. The CDR3 spans 10 residues. The V and J ends lost 5 bases and 3 bases respectively, with 4 bases between them.

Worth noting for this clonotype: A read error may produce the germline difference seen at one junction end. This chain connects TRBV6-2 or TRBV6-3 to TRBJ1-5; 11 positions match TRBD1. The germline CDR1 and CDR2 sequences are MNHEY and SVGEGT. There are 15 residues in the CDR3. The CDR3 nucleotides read TGTGCCCGCAGTGTCCGGGACAGGGGGAATCAGCCCCAGCATTTT. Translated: CARSVRDRGNQPQHF.